The subject of this entry is one TCR beta chain. The antigen remains unidentified. Beta-chain TCR cDNA was generated via 5'RACE template switching with UMIs. TCRdb re-called the 5' RACE reads and catalogs CDR3 proteins one per entry, DNA excluded. The sample totals some 340,000 distinct CDR3 sequences. The data stem from a study of T cells expressing NK-cell markers. General study points: Each of six donors carried dominant NKG2C+ clonotypes accounting for roughly 1.0-7.5% of CD8+ T cells.

The TCR was taken from a man between 18 and 69 years old in good health. Sequencing was carried out using blood T cells: a sorted CD56 or NKG2C T cell subset, CD4+ or CD8+ T cells, or bulk PBMC T cells (not recorded which).

CDR3 protein: CASSPSSGERNTIYF. The chain couples TRBV18 to TRBJ1-3. This CDR3 is built from 15 residues. Germline CDR1 and CDR2: KGHSH and LQKENI. Drawing the rest from reference TRBV18 and TRBJ1-3, the complete variable domain is NAGVMQNPRHLVRRRGQEARLRCSPMKGHSHVYWYRQLPEEGLKFMVYLQKENIIDESGMPKERFSAEFPKEGPSILRIQQVVRGDSAAYFCASSPSSGERNTIYFGEGSWLTVV.